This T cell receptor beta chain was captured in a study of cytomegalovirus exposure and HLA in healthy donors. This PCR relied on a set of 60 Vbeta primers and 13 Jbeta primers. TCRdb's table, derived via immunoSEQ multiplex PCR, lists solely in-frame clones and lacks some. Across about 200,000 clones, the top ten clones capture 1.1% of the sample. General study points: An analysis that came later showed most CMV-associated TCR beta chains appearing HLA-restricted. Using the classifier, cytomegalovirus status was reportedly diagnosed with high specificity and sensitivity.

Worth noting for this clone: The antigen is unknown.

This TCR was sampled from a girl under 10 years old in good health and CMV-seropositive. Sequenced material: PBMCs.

The DNA of the CDR3 is TGTGCCAGCAGCTTAGACTCTTTCCTAGCGGGAGGTTCCACAGATACGCAGTATTTT. Residues: CASSLDSFLAGGSTDTQYF. The chain links TRBV11-2 to TRBJ2-3, with 11 bases matching TRBD2. This CDR3 is 19 amino acids long. Germline lookup yields CDR1 SGHAT and CDR2 FQNNGV. After removal of 0 bases from V and 2 bases from J, the junction contained 10 bases not matched to a gene.